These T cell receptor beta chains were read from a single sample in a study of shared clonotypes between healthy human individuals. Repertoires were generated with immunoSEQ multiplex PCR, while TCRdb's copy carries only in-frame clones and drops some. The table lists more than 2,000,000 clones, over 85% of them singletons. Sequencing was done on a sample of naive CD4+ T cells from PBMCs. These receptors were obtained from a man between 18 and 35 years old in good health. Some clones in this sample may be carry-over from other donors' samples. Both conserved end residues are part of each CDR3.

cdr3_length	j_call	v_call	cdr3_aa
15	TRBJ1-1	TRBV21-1	CASSKAYLLNTEAFF
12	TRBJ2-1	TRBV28	CASSPRLAAQFF
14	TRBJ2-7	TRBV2	CASRPGQPTYEQYF
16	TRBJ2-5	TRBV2	CASSGGLQVATETQYF
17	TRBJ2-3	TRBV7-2	CASSLQGTSGSTDTQYF
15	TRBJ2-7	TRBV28	CASSSTGAGNYEQYF
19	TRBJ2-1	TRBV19	CASSISGLAGKSSYNEQFF
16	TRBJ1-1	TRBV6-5	CASSYSMDRPNTEAFF
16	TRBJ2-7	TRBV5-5	CASSLAGSPSSYEQYF
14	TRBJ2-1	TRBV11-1	CASSFSGRYNEQFF
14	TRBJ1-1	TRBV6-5	CASTLSWGITEAFF
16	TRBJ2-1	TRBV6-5	CASSSSGQGGDNEQFF
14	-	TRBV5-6	CASSPAQTGVEQYF
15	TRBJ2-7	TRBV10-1	CASSGSGSARHEQYF
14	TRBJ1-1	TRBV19	CASSIAGGRTEAFF
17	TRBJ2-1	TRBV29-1	CSVEGGGRKGGYNEQFF
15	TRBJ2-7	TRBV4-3	CASSQDYGSSYEQYF
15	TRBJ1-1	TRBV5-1	CASSSLGQGNTEAFF
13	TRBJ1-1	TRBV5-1	CASSLTPNTEAFF
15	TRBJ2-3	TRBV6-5	CASSRGLAGGDTQYF
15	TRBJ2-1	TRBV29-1	CSVVLGGGPYNEQFF
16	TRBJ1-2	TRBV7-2	CASSFPGAGGGYGYTF
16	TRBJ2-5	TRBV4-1	CASSHRLLATEETQYF
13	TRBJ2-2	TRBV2	CASTGESHGELFF
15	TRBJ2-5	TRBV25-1	CASSSGTVFWETQYF
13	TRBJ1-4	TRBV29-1	CSVDIWGDEKLFF
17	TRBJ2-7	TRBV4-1	CASTKGSGSGFSYEQYF
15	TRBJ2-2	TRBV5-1	CASSLSGSNTGELFF
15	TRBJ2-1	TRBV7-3	CASSLSGGLASRAFF
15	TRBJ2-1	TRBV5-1	CASSFSIDSISEQFF
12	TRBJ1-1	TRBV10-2	CASREQFTEAFF
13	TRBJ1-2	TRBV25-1	CASSRPGNYGYTF
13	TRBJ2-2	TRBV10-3	CAISESTTGELFF
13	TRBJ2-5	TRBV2	CASRVDSIETQYF
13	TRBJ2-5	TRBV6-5	CASRDRGEETQYF
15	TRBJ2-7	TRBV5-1	CASSSRGRISYEQYF
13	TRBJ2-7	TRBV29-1	CSVVGGLASEQYF
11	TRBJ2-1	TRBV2	CASSMGGEQFF
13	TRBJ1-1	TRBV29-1	CSVEGTGGAEAFF
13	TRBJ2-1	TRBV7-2	CASSLARDNEQFF